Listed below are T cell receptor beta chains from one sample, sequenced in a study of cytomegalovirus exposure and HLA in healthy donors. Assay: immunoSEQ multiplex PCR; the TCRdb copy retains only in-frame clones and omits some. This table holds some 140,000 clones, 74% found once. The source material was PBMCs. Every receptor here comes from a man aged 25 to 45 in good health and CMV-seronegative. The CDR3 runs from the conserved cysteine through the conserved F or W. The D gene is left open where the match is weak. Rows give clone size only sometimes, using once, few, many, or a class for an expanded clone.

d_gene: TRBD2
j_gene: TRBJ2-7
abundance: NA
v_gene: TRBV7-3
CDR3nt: TGTGCCAGCAGCTTAACTAGCGGGTACGAGCAGTACTTC
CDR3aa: CASSLTSGYEQYF

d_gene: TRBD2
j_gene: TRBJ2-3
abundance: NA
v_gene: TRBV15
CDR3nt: TGTGCCACCAGCTCCAGGGCTAGCGGGCCGCGGGATACGCAGTATTTT
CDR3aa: CATSSRASGPRDTQYF

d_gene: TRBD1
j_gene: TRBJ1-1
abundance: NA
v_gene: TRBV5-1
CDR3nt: TGCGCCAGCAGCCGGGACAGGGGGTCCCTTGAAGCTTTCTTT
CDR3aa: CASSRDRGSLEAFF

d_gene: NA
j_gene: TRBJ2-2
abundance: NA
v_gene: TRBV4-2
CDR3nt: TGTGCCAGCAGCCAAGATTCCGTGAACACCGGGGAGCTGTTTTTT
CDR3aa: CASSQDSVNTGELFF

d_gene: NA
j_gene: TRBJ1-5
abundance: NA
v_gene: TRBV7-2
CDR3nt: TGTGCCAGCTCGACACATAGCAATCAGCCCCAGCATTTT
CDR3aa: CASSTHSNQPQHF

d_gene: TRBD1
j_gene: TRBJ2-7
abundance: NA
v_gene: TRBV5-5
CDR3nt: TGTGCCAGCAGCTTCACAGGGGGCCGGTACGAGCAGTACTTC
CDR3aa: CASSFTGGRYEQYF

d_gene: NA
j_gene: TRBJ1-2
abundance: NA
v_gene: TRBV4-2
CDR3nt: TGTGCCAGCAGCCAAGATAAAGAGAACTATGGCTACACCTTC
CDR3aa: CASSQDKENYGYTF

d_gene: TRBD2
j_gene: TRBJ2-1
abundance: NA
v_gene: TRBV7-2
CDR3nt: TGTGCCAGCAGCCCCGCGAGCGGGGGGAATGAGCAGTTCTTC
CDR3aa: CASSPASGGNEQFF

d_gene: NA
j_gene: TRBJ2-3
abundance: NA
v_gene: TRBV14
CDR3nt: TGTGCCAGCAGCCAAGTACGGACAAACAAAAATACGCAGTATTTT
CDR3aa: CASSQVRTNKNTQYF

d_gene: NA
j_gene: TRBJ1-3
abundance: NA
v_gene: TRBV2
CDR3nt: TGTGCCAGCAGTGAAGCGGCAGGGACTGGAAACACCATATATTTT
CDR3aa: CASSEAAGTGNTIYF

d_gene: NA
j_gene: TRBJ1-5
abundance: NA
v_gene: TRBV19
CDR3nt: TGTGCCAGTAGTCATGTAGATCAGCCCCAGCATTTT
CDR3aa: CASSHVDQPQHF

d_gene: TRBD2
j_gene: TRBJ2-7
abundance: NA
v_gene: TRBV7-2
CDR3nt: TGTGCCAGCAGCCAGGGACTAGCGGGGGAAGAGCAGTACTTC
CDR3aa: CASSQGLAGEEQYF

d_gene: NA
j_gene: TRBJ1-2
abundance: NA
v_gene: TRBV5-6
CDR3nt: TGTGCCAGCAGCCGGGCGGAGGGATTCGACTATGGCTACACCTTC
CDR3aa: CASSRAEGFDYGYTF

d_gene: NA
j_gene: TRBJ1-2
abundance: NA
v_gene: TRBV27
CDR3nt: TGTGCCAGCAGTTTATCGGGGACATTTAACTATGGCTACACCTTC
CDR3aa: CASSLSGTFNYGYTF

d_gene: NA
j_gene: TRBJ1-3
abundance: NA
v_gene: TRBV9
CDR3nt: TGTGCCAGCAGCGAGGGAGTCGGGGTTCGGGGAAACACCATATATTTT
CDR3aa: CASSEGVGVRGNTIYF

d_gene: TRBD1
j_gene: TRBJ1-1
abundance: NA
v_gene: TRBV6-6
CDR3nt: TGTGCCAGCAGTCACGGACAGGGGGCCGGAGATACTGAAGCTTTCTTT
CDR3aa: CASSHGQGAGDTEAFF

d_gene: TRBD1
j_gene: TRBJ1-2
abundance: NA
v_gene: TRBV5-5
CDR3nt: TGTGCCAGCAGCGACCCCAGTGGCAGGGGGGACGGCTACACCTTC
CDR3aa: CASSDPSGRGDGYTF

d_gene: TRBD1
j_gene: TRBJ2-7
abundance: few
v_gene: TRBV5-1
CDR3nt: TGCGCCAGCAGCCCTACGACAGGGAGCTACGAGCAGTACTTC
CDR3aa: CASSPTTGSYEQYF

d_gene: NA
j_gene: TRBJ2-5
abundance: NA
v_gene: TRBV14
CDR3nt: TGTGCCAGCAGCCAAGCAGGGGAGACCCAGTACTTC
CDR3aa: CASSQAGETQYF

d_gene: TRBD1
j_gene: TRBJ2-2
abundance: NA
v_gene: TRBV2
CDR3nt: TGTGCCAGCATTACCGGGACAGCGAACACCGGGGAGCTGTTTTTT
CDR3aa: CASITGTANTGELFF

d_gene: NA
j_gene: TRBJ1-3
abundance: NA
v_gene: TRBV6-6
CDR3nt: TGTGCCAGCTGGCAGGGCTCGTTGGGGCCGACCCGGTTTTTT
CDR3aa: CASWQGSLGPTRFF

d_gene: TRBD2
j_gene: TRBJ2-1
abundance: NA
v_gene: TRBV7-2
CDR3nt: TGTGCCAGCAGCGTAACTAGCGGGGGAACGTACAATGAGCAGTTCTTC
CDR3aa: CASSVTSGGTYNEQFF

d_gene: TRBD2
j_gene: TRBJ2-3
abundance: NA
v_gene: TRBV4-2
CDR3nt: TGTGCCAGCAGCCAAGTAAGGATTAGCGGGGGGGCCACAGATACGCAGTATTTT
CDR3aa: CASSQVRISGGATDTQYF

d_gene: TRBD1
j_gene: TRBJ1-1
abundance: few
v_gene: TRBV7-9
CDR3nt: TGTGCCAGCAGCTTTACAGGGGAGGTAAACACTGAAGCTTTCTTT
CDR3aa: CASSFTGEVNTEAFF

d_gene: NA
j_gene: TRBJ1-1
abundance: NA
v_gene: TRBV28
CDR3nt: TGTGCCAGCTACGGGGACACTGAAGCTTTCTTT
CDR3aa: CASYGDTEAFF

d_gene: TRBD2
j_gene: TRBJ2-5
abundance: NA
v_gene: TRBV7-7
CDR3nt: TGTGCCAGCAGCTTAGAGCCTAGCGGGGGGATTGAGACCCAGTACTTC
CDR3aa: CASSLEPSGGIETQYF

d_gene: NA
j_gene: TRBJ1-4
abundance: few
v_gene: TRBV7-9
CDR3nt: TGTGCCAGCAGCTACTACGGACCCACAGGGCAAGAGGGTGAAAAACTGTTTTTT
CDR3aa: CASSYYGPTGQEGEKLFF

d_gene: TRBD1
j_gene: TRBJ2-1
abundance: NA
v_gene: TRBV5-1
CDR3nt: TGCGCCAGCAGACAGACAGGGTTGGATGAGCAGTTCTTC
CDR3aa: CASRQTGLDEQFF

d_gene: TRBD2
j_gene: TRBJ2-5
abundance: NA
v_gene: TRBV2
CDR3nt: TGTGCCGGTGCGCTAGCGGGGGGGCAAGAGACCCAGTACTTC
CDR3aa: CAGALAGGQETQYF

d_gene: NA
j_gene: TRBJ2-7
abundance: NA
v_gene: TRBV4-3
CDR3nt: TGCGCCAGCAGCCTAGAATACCTGCCGGCCTACGAGCAGTACTTC
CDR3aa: CASSLEYLPAYEQYF

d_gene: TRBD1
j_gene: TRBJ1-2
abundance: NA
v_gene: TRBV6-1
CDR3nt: TGTGCCAGCAGTCAAGGGGGGCCCCGGGACAGGGCCTTCTATGGCTACACCTTC
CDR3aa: CASSQGGPRDRAFYGYTF

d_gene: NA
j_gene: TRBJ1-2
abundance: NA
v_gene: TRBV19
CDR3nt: TGTGCCACCACTCCCGGAGCAGCTAACTATGGCTACACCTTC
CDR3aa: CATTPGAANYGYTF

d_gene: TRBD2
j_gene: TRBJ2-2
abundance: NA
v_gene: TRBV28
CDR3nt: TGTGCCAGCAGCCTCCCGTCCGGGGGGGGGACCGGGGAGCTGTTTTTT
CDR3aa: CASSLPSGGGTGELFF

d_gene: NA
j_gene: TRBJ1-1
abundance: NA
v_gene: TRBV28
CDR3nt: TGTGCCAGCAGTTCTCCACTACAGGGATGGGACACTGAAGCTTTCTTT
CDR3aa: CASSSPLQGWDTEAFF

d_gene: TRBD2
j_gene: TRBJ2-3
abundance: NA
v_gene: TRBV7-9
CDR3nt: TGTGCCAGCAGCTTACTAGCGGGGGGCGCAGATACGCAGTATTTT
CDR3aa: CASSLLAGGADTQYF

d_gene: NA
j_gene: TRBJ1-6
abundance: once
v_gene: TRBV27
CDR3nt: TGTGCCAGCAGCTTAGGTTTGAGATCACCCCTCCACTTT
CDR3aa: CASSLGLRSPLHF

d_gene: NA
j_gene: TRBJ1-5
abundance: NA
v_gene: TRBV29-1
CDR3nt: TGCAGCGTTTCAATGGGGCCGGGTAATATTCAGCCCCAGCATTTT
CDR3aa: CSVSMGPGNIQPQHF

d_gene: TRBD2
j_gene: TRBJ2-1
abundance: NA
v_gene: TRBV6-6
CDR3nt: TGTGCCAGCAGCGCCAGCGGGGGGTCCGGCAATGAGCAGTTCTTC
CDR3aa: CASSASGGSGNEQFF

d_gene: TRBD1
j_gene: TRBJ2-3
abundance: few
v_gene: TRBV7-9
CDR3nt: TGTGCCAGCAGCCGGGACAGGGACATGACAGATACGCAGTATTTT
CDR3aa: CASSRDRDMTDTQYF

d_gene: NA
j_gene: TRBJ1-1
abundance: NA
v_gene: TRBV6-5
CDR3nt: TGTGCCAGCTACGAACAGGGCTACATGAACACTGAAGCTTTCTTT
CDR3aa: CASYEQGYMNTEAFF

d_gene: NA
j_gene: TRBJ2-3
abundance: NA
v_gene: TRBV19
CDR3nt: TGTGCCAGTAGTCATAAAACAGGGTTTACAGATACGCAGTATTTT
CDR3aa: CASSHKTGFTDTQYF

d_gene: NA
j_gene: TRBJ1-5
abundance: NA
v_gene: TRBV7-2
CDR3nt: TGTGCCAGCAGCAGACACGCTAGCAATCAGCCCCAGCATTTT
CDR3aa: CASSRHASNQPQHF

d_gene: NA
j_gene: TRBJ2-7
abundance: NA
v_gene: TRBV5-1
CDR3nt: TGCGCCAGCAGCTCCAGGACAGAAGGGATATCCTACGAGCAGTACTTC
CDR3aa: CASSSRTEGISYEQYF

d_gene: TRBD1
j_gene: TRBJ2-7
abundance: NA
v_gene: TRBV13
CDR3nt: TGTGCCAGCAGCCCCCCGGGGACAGGGGGTTCCTACTACGAGCAGTACTTC
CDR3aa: CASSPPGTGGSYYEQYF

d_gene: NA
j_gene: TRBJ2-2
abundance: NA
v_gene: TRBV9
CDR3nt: TGTGCCAGCAGCGTATCTATATTTACCGGGGAGCTGTTTTTT
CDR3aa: CASSVSIFTGELFF

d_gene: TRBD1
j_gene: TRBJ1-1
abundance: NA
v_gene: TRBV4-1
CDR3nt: TGCGCCAGCAGCCAAGTCCCCCGAGGACAGGAAGAAGCTTTCTTT
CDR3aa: CASSQVPRGQEEAFF

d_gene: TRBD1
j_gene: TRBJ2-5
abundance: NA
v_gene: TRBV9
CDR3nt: TGTGCCAGCAGCGGCGGGACAGGGGGTGAGACCCAGTACTTC
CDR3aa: CASSGGTGGETQYF

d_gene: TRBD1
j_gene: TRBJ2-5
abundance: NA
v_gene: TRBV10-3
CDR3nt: TGTGCCACGGGACAGGGCAAAGAGACCCAGTACTTC
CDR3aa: CATGQGKETQYF

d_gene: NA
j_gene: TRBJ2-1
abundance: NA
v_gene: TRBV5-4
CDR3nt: TGTGCCAGCAGCTTGGCCGGAGGAATTGGGAATGAGCAGTTCTTC
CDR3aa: CASSLAGGIGNEQFF

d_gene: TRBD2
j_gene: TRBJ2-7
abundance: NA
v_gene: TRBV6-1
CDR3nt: TGTGCCAGCAGTGACCGGGCGGGGGGCGAGCAGTACTTC
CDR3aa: CASSDRAGGEQYF

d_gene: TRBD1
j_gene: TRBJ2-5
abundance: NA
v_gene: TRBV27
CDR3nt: TGTGCCAGCAGTTGGGGACAGGGGATTCAAGAGACCCAGTACTTC
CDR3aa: CASSWGQGIQETQYF

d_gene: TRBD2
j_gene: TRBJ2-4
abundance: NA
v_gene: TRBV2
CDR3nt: TGTGCCAGCAGCGGCGGGGGGACGAAAAACATTCAGTACTTC
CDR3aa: CASSGGGTKNIQYF

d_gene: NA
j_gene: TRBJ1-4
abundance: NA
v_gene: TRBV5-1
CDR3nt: TGCGCCAGCAGCTTTGTGCAGAAATATGCAACTAATGAAAAACTGTTTTTT
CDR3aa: CASSFVQKYATNEKLFF

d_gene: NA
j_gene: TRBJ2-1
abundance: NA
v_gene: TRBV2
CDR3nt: TGTGCCAGCGTTCGGAGCGATGAGCAGTTCTTC
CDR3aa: CASVRSDEQFF

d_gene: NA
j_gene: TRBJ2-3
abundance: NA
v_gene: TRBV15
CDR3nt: TGTGCCACCAGCGGCCAGGGAGATACGCAGTATTTT
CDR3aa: CATSGQGDTQYF